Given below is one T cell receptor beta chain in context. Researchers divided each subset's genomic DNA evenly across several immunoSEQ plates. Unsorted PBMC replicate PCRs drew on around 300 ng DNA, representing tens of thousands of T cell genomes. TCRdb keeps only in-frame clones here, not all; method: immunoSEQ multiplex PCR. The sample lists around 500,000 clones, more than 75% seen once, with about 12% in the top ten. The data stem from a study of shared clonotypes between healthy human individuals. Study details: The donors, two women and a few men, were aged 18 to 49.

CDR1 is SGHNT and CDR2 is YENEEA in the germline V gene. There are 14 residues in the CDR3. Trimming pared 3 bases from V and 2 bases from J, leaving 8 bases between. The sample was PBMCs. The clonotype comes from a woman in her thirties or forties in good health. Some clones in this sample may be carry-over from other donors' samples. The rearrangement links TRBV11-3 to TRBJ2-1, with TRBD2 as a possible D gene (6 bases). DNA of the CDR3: TGTGCCAGCAGCTTCGGCGGGACCTACAATGAGCAGTTCTTC. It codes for CASSFGGTYNEQFF.